This T cell receptor beta chain was sequenced during a study of blood T cells in healthy people across ages. A second PCR of 7 to 11 cycles used a sample-barcoded 5' primer and a J-beta primer mix. TCRdb passed the 5' RACE reads through MiXCR, listing each CDR3 protein once. Of some 900,000 distinct CDR3 sequences listed, under 35% are singletons. This CDR3 comprises 15 residues. V lost 6 bases to trimming and J lost 0 bases, with 15 bases between them. This chain connects TRBV12-3 or TRBV12-4 to TRBJ2-7; D might be TRBD2 (5 bases). Input material: blood. This clonotype was obtained from a woman of 80 years or more in good health. CDR3 sequence reads: CASSQVGVSSYEQYF. The CDR3 region has the DNA TGTGCCAGCAGCCAAGTCGGGGTCTCCTCCTACGAGCAGTACTTC.